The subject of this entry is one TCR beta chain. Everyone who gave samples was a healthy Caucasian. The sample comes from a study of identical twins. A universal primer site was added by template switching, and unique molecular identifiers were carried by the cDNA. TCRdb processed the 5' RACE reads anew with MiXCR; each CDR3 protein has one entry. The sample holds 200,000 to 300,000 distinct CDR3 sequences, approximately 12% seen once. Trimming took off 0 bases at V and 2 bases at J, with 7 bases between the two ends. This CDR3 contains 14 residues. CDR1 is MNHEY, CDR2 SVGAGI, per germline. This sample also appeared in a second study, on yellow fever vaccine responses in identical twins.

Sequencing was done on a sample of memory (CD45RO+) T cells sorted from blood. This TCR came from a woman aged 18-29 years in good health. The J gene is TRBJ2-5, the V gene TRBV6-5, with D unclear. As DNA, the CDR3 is TGTGCCAGCAGTTACTCGGGGTCACAAGAGACCCAGTACTTC. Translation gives CASSYSGSQETQYF.